Each of the 26 T cell receptor beta chains below was sequenced from the same sample in a study of blood T cells in healthy people across ages. A second PCR, run for roughly 7 to 12 cycles, used a sample-barcoded 5' primer plus a J-beta primer mix. TCRdb re-analysed the 5' RACE reads in MiXCR, keeping a single row per CDR3 protein. The table has about 1.1 million distinct CDR3 sequences, 35% to 40% seen once. Specimen: blood. The receptors were sampled from a man aged 18 to 30 in good health.

The chain carries TRBV11-2 and TRBJ2-1; 8 nucleotides line up with TRBD1. V shed 0 bases and J 10 bases; nucleotides not matched to a gene: 5. Germline values: CDR1 SGHAT, CDR2 FQNNGV. The CDR3 is 14 amino acids. In DNA, the CDR3 is TGTGCCAGCAGCTTAGATCAAGCAGGGGGCGAGCAGTTCTTC. This codes for CASSLDQAGGEQFF.

This clonotype was seen more than once but under ten times. This sequence joins TRBV5-5 and TRBJ1-2; D gene ambiguous. Trimming took 0 bases from V and 2 from J, leaving 14 bases between them. The V gene's germline CDR1 is SGHKS and CDR2 YYEKEE (reference sequence). The CDR3 spans 16 residues. In nucleotides, the CDR3 is TGTGCCAGCAGCTTGGCGTGGCCGGGTATGAACTATGGCTACACCTTC. Translation: CASSLAWPGMNYGYTF.

The V and J genes are TRBV20-1 and TRBJ1-5, with a weak D call TRBD1 (5 bases). V shed 6 bases and J shed 3 bases, with 18 bases lying between them. The CDR3 is 15 amino acids. The germline V gene has CDR1 DFQATT and CDR2 SNEGSKA (reference sequence). DNA of the CDR3: TGCAGTGCCAAGACCAATGACAGAGTCAATCAGCCCCAGCATTTT. This sequence encodes CSAKTNDRVNQPQHF.

The chain links TRBV4-1 to TRBJ1-2; D remains unclear. Trimming took off 1 base at V and 5 bases at J, with 8 bases between the two ends. Germline V gene sequence: CDR1 MGHRA, CDR2 YSYEKL. The CDR3 is made up of 13 amino acids. This chain's CDR3 is CASSQGSVYGYTF. CDR3 sequence (DNA): TGCGCCAGCAGCCAAGGGTCAGTTTATGGCTACACCTTC.

This clonotype was seen once. A junction boundary mismatches the germline segment, possibly from a read error. The chain carries TRBV6-2 or TRBV6-3 and TRBJ1-2; the D gene is possibly TRBD1 (5 bases). Germline V gene lookup returns CDR1 MNHEY and CDR2 SVGEGT. The CDR3 extends over 17 amino acids. CDR3: CASSPLGVRGINYGYTF. DNA for the CDR3: TGTGCCAGCAGCCCCTTGGGGGTGCGAGGGATTAACTATGGTTACACCTTC.

The rearrangement uses TRBV12-3 or TRBV12-4 and TRBJ1-4; TRBD1 aligns across 8 bases. There are 16 residues in the CDR3. The trim removed 7 bases at V and 8 bases at J, leaving 15 bases unmatched. CDR3 loop: CASTSWLGTGYEKLFF. DNA of the CDR3: TGTGCCAGCACCTCTTGGTTGGGGACAGGATACGAAAAACTGTTTTTT.

Only a few counts were recorded for this clonotype. The chain recombines TRBV7-9 with TRBJ1-2; TRBD1 is a possible D gene (5 bases). The CDR3 is 15 residues long. CDR1 is SEHNR, CDR2 FQNEAQ, per germline (reference sequence). V lost 5 bases and J 2 bases, leaving 15 bases between the germline ends. This CDR3 is CASSPGTTSNYGYTF. The CDR3 region has the DNA TGTGCCAGCAGCCCCGGGACCACCTCGAACTATGGCTACACCTTC. The full variable domain, with the rest looked up from reference TRBV7-9 and TRBJ1-2, is DTGVSQNPRHKITKRGQNVTFRCDPISEHNRLYWYRQTLGQGPEFLTYFQNEAQLEKSRLLSDRFSAERPKGSFSTLEIQRTEQGDSAMYLCASSPGTTSNYGYTFGSGTRLTVV.

This clonotype was found a few times. The V and J genes are TRBV2 and TRBJ2-5; weak D call: TRBD2 (7 bases). The germline V gene has CDR1 SNHLY and CDR2 FYNNEI. This CDR3 spans 15 amino acids. With 2 bases removed from V and 2 bases from J, the gap between germline ends came to 12 bases. The CDR3 nucleotides are TGTGCCAGCAGTGAACGGGGGGCTACACAAGAGACCCAGTACTTC. This encodes CASSERGATQETQYF.

The chain links TRBV7-9 to TRBJ1-2, with D possibly being TRBD1 (5 bases). Germline loops: CDR1 SEHNR, CDR2 FQNEAQ (reference sequence). The length of the CDR3 is 12 residues. Trimming stripped 6 bases from V and 7 bases from J, with 12 bases between. CDR3 DNA: TGTGCCAGCAGATTCGACAGCGGTGGCTACACCTTC. Protein sequence: CASRFDSGGYTF.

The chain joins TRBV4-2 to TRBJ2-2; 8 nucleotides align to TRBD1. V lost 0 bases and J lost 7; bases outside the gene matches: 7. Per the germline V gene, CDR1 is LGHNA and CDR2 is YNFKEQ. CDR3 length: 16 amino acids. The CDR3 reads CASSQDVGQGHGELFF. The CDR3 bases are TGTGCCAGCAGCCAAGATGTAGGACAGGGTCACGGGGAGCTGTTTTTT.

The chain employs TRBV5-1 and TRBJ2-1; 7 bases fit TRBD1. This CDR3 contains 18 residues. V shed 2 bases and J 1 base; nucleotides not matched to a gene: 12. Germline V gene lookup returns CDR1 SGHRS and CDR2 YFSETQ. The CDR3: CASSFNRGIMGSYNEQFF. In DNA form, the CDR3 reads TGCGCCAGCAGCTTTAACAGGGGCATCATGGGATCCTACAATGAGCAGTTCTTC.

The chain combines TRBV7-9 with TRBJ2-7, with 8 bases aligning to TRBD1. J gave up 2 bases and V 6 bases, and 6 bases lay outside the gene matches. Germline-derived CDR1 and CDR2 are SEHNR and FQNEAQ (reference sequence). The length of the CDR3 is 14 residues. The CDR3 here is CASRLDREPYEQYF. The CDR3 nucleotides are TGTGCCAGCAGATTGGACAGGGAACCCTACGAGCAGTACTTC.

The chain uses TRBV6-2 or TRBV6-3 and TRBJ2-1; possibly TRBD1 for D (6 bases). CDR3 length equals 13 residues. CDR1 and CDR2 from the germline V gene are MNHEY and SVGEGT. Trimming left V 11 bases short and J 5 bases short, with 16 bases between. The CDR3: CALRLGQDNEQFF. In nucleotides, the CDR3 is TGTGCCTTGCGTCTGGGACAAGACAATGAGCAGTTCTTC.

The chain couples TRBV20-1 to TRBJ1-2; no clear D gene. Looked up from germline, CDR1 is DFQATT and CDR2 is SNEGSKA (reference sequence). Trimming cost V 5 bases and J 2 bases, with 18 bases left between them. This CDR3 is built from 15 residues. The CDR3 spells CSAQKDAFLNYGYTF. The DNA for the CDR3 is TGCAGTGCTCAAAAAGACGCATTCCTCAACTATGGCTACACCTTC.

This clonotype was seen more than once but under ten times. The gene calls are TRBV28 and TRBJ2-2; D ambiguous. Germline V CDR1 and CDR2: MDHEN, SYDVKM. The V end was cut by 2 bases, the J end by 8 bases, with 9 bases between. The CDR3 has 13 amino acids. The CDR3 coding sequence is TGTGCCAGCAGTTTAAGGAATGTGGGGGAGCTGTTTTTT. Protein sequence: CASSLRNVGELFF.

Points on this clonotype: An end of the junction does not agree with germline; a read error may underlie this. This chain links TRBV5-1 with TRBJ2-1; the D gene is possibly TRBD1 (6 bases). The CDR3 runs 15 residues. Per germline, CDR1 SGHRS and CDR2 YFSETQ. CDR3 amino acids: CAGSLGGQLYNEQFF. The CDR3 nucleotides read TGCGCCGGCAGCTTAGGTGGACAGCTATACAATGAGCAGTTCTTC. Full variable domain (missing parts from reference TRBV5-1 and TRBJ2-1): KAGVTQTPRYLIKTRGQQVTLSCSPISGHRSVSWYQQTPGQGLQFLFEYFSETQRNKGNFPGRFSGRQFSNSRSEMNVSTLELGDSALYLCAGSLGGQLYNEQFFGPGTRLTVL.

V gene TRBV5-1 combines with J gene TRBJ1-2; the D is unclear. Germline-derived CDR1 and CDR2 are SGHRS and YFSETQ. This CDR3 is built from 15 residues. V was shortened by 0 bases and J by 2 bases, with 11 bases between the two germline ends. The CDR3 bases are TGCGCCAGCAGCTTGGGTACGGACGTCAACTATGGCTACACCTTC. This sequence encodes CASSLGTDVNYGYTF.

The table lists this clonotype with many counts. The chain has TRBV7-6 and TRBJ2-1, with D possibly being TRBD2 (5 bases). CDR1 SGHVS and CDR2 FNYEAQ come from the germline V gene. Trimming stripped 2 bases from V and 0 bases from J, with 14 bases between. CDR3 size: 17 residues. The CDR3 nucleotides read TGTGCCAGCAGCTTAACGGCTAGCTTTAGCTCCTACAATGAGCAGTTCTTC. This sequence encodes CASSLTASFSSYNEQFF.

This clonotype was seen many times. CDR3 in amino acids: CASSPGGVNTEAFF. CDR3 nucleotide sequence: TGTGCCAGCAGTCCGGGGGGGGTGAACACTGAAGCTTTCTTT. The chain employs TRBV7-9 and TRBJ1-1, with D perhaps matching TRBD1 (5 bases). There are 14 residues in the CDR3. V was trimmed by 6 bases and J by 0 bases, leaving 11 bases between them. The V gene's germline CDR1 is SEHNR and CDR2 FQNEAQ (reference sequence).

This clonotype was detected a few times. CDR3 residues: CASTVFLAQNTEAFF. The CDR3 DNA is TGTGCCAGCACCGTTTTTTTAGCCCAGAACACTGAAGCTTTCTTT. The chain links TRBV7-2 to TRBJ1-1; D unclear. The CDR3 consists of 15 residues. V lost 7 bases to trimming and J lost 1 base, with 16 bases between them. Germline CDR1 is SGHTA and CDR2 is FQGNSA.

This clonotype was observed at least ten times. The chain joins TRBV20-1 to TRBJ2-1; possibly TRBD2 for D (6 bases). Germline loops: CDR1 DFQATT, CDR2 SNEGSKA (reference sequence). The CDR3 totals 12 residues. Trimming pared 6 bases from V and 5 bases from J, leaving 11 bases between. Written as DNA, the CDR3 is TGCAGTGCGGAGGGACGAAACAATGAGCAGTTCTTC. This sequence encodes CSAEGRNNEQFF.

This clonotype appeared once. The CDR3 sequence is CASSEVGAGELFF. CDR3 nucleotides: TGTGCCAGCAGTGAAGTCGGGGCCGGGGAGCTGTTTTTT. The chain has TRBV25-1 and TRBJ2-2, with TRBD2 as a possible D gene (5 bases). Trimming pared 2 bases from V and 6 bases from J, leaving 7 bases between. CDR1 MGHDK and CDR2 SYGVNS come from the germline V gene. The CDR3 is 13 residues long.

The chain employs TRBV20-1 and TRBJ1-2; D remains unclear. V gave up 0 bases and J gave up 8 bases, with 10 bases separating them. The CDR3 sequence is 12 residues long. Germline-derived CDR1 and CDR2 are DFQATT and SNEGSKA (reference sequence). CDR3 bases: TGCAGTGCTAGAGATAAGAGTTGGGGCTACACCTTC. Amino acids: CSARDKSWGYTF.

This clonotype came up a few times. As DNA, the CDR3 is TGTGCCAGCAGCCAAGATCGGGGACTAGCCAAAAACATTCAGTACTTC. Translating gives CASSQDRGLAKNIQYF. The chain combines TRBV3-1 with TRBJ2-4; D might be TRBD2 (6 bases). The CDR3 totals 16 residues. Trimming removed 0 bases from V and 0 bases from J, with 9 bases in between. From germline, CDR1 is LGHDT and CDR2 YNNKEL (reference sequence). Complete variable domain (other parts from reference TRBV3-1 and TRBJ2-4): DTAVSQTPKYLVTQMGNDKSIKCEQNLGHDTMYWYKQDSKKFLKIMFSYNNKELIINETVPNRFSPKSPDKAHLNLHINSLELGDSAVYFCASSQDRGLAKNIQYFGAGTRLSVL.

This clonotype was found many times. The chain combines TRBV12-3 or TRBV12-4 with TRBJ1-1; D ambiguous. The CDR3 has 12 amino acids. With 2 bases removed from V and 4 bases from J, the gap between germline ends came to 5 bases. Written as DNA, the CDR3 is TGTGCCAGCAGTTTAACGTCCACTGAAGCTTTCTTT. Its protein product is CASSLTSTEAFF.

With regard to this clonotype: This could be a read error, since a much larger clone is one nucleotide away. The chain uses TRBV29-1 and TRBJ2-1; D perhaps matches TRBD1 (5 bases). This CDR3 is 12 amino acids long. V lost 8 bases, J lost 8 bases, and 16 bases lay in between. Germline-derived CDR1 and CDR2 are SQVTM and ANQGSEA. The CDR3 DNA reads as TGCAGCCTTAGACAGCAGCAGCATGAGCAGTTCTTC. This codes for CSLRQQQHEQFF.